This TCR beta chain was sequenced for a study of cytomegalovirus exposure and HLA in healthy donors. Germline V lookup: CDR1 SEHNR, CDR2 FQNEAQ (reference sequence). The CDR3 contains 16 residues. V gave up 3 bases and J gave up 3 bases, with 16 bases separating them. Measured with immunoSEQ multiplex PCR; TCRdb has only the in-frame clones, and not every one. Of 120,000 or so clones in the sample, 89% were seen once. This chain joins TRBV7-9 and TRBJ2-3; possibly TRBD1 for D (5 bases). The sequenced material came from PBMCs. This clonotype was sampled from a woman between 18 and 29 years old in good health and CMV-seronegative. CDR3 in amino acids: CASSFHRNPQTDTQYF. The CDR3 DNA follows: TGTGCCAGCAGCTTCCACAGGAACCCCCAGACAGATACGCAGTATTTT.